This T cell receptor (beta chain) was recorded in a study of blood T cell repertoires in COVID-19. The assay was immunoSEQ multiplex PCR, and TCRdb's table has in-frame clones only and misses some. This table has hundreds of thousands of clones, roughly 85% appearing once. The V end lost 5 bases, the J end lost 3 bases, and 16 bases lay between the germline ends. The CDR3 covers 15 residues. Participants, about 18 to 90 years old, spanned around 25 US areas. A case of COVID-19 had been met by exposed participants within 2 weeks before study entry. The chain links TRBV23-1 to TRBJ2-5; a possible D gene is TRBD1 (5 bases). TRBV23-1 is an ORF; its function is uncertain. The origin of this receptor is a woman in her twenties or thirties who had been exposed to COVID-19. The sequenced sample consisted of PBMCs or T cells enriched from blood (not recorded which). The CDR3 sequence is CASSSIWLGEETQYF. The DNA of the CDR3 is TGCGCCAGCAGTTCAATCTGGTTAGGGGAAGAGACCCAGTACTTC.